This TCR beta chain is from a study of tumor-infiltrating lymphocytes in primary liver carcinoma. Turning to the study itself: The neoplasms were of stage T1-T3 N0M0, with dimensions of about 4.2 to 10 cm across. Study-wide results and limits: Between tumor regions, pairs overlapped more than tumor-adjacent and tumor-blood pairs did.

Remarks on this clonotype: Its cognate antigen is unknown. This CDR3 fails to terminate in the conserved phenylalanine or tryptophan, so it likely reflects a read error. It is unclear where the CDR3 begins or ends on the DNA, so no DNA is shown, and the CDR3 is as TCRdb lists it.

DNA and RNA were both co-extracted from approximately 22-30 mg of bulk tissue that had not been sorted. Researchers generated TCR beta cDNA from around 510 ng of total RNA, relying on a constant-region primer. Libraries for TCR beta were built through three nested multiplex PCR rounds, which together made up a slightly modified ARM-PCR procedure. PCR rounds one and two used TRBV1-TRBV30 forward primers with a C-beta reverse primer for approximately 10 cycles each. From the multiplex PCR reads, TCRdb called clonotypes with MiXCR, one entry per CDR3 protein. The profile shows about 84,000 distinct CDR3 sequences, around 70% of them singletons. Germline CDR1 reads MNHEY; CDR2 reads SVGAGI. The CDR3 spans 13 residues, counting both ends.

J is TRBJ1-1 and V is TRBV6-5. This TCR was sampled from a man in his forties or fifties with primary liver carcinoma and hepatitis B virus infection. Sequencing was performed on liver tumor tissue from sampling region 1. Regarding subset: tumor region T1, superior pole. The CDR3 protein is CASSKQENTEALL.